This T cell receptor beta chain was identified in a study of shared T cell receptors in the human thymus. This table comes from immunoSEQ multiplex PCR, and its TCRdb copy is limited to in-frame clones, with some not included. In the table there are hundreds of thousands of clones, approximately 89% of which are singletons. There are 16 residues in the CDR3. Germline V gene data show CDR1 as LNHDA and CDR2 as SQIVND (reference sequence). V lost 10 bases and J lost 11; bases outside the gene matches: 20. The same data also went into a second study, on human thymus T cells. This second study says: Resections were taken during corrective heart surgery, and the thymus tissue came from these. Across thymic and blood repertoires, the usage of V and J genes appeared to be biased.

This receptor was obtained from a boy under two years old with a congenital heart defect. The sample consisted of thymocytes. The chain combines TRBV19 with TRBJ1-4; 9 bases agree with TRBD1. In nucleotides, the CDR3 is TGTGCCACCCTGGACAGGGGTAAAAGGGGAAACGAGAAACTGTTTTTT. Protein sequence: CATLDRGKRGNEKLFF.